The 23 T cell receptor beta chains given below trace back to one sample, sequenced in a study of monozygotic twins with inflammatory bowel disease. TCRdb re-called the 5' RACE reads; every CDR3 protein appears as one record, without DNA. The table for this sample gives more than 85,000 distinct CDR3 sequences. Source material: blood. The receptor set was obtained from a human donor with ulcerative colitis or Crohn's disease, or a healthy co-twin of an affected twin (not recorded which).

This chain connects TRBV5-8 to TRBJ2-1; TCRdb's assignment of TRBD1 cannot be checked, as there is no DNA. The CDR3 runs to 17 residues. Germline V CDR1 and CDR2: SGHTS, YDEGEE. CDR3 amino acids: CASSSKDRGGGLNEQFF.

The chain links TRBV9 to TRBJ2-1. The length of the CDR3 is 13 residues. Per the germline V gene, CDR1 is SGDLS and CDR2 is YYNGEE. The CDR3 is CASSVGADNEQFF.

CDR3 loop: CASSQDLTSYTEAFF. This chain links TRBV3-1 with TRBJ1-1. The germline V gene encodes CDR1 LGHDT and CDR2 YNNKEL (reference sequence). The CDR3 is made up of 15 amino acids.

V and J are TRBV7-7 and TRBJ2-5. The CDR3 extends over 15 amino acids. From germline, CDR1 is SSHAT and CDR2 FNYEAQ (reference sequence). This chain's CDR3 is CASSLAQEYQETQYF.

The rearrangement links TRBV5-1 to TRBJ2-1. Germline lookup yields CDR1 SGHRS and CDR2 YFSETQ. This CDR3 has 14 amino acids. This chain's CDR3 is CASSLDGDPNEQFF. Full variable domain (rest looked up from reference TRBV5-1 and TRBJ2-1): KAGVTQTPRYLIKTRGQQVTLSCSPISGHRSVSWYQQTPGQGLQFLFEYFSETQRNKGNFPGRFSGRQFSNSRSEMNVSTLELGDSALYLCASSLDGDPNEQFFGPGTRLTVL.

This rearrangement joins TRBV20-1 to TRBJ2-1. The CDR3 is 12 amino acids. Germline CDR1 reads DFQATT; CDR2 reads SNEGSKA (reference sequence). The CDR3 is CSTRALYNEQFF.

The CDR3 protein is CASTGLAVLETQYF. The chain combines TRBV27 with TRBJ2-5; TCRdb calls TRBD2, which cannot be checked without DNA. Looked up from germline, CDR1 is MNHEY and CDR2 is SMNVEV (reference sequence). The CDR3 loop spans 14 amino acids.

This chain connects TRBV12-3 or TRBV12-4 to TRBJ2-2; the TRBD2 assignment by TCRdb is unverifiable without DNA. The CDR3 totals 16 residues. The CDR3 sequence is CASSPSGALNTGELFF.

This chain links TRBV12-3 or TRBV12-4 with TRBJ1-5; TCRdb returns TRBD1, unconfirmable since there is no DNA. The CDR3 is 14 residues long. The CDR3 loop reads CASSGGYSNQPQHF.

The gene calls are TRBV19 and TRBJ1-2; lacking DNA, the TRBD1 call made by TCRdb goes unchecked. The CDR3 contains 17 residues. Germline assignment: CDR1 LNHDA and CDR2 SQIVND (reference sequence). This chain's CDR3 is CASSYRTGGPANYGYTF. The full variable domain, with the rest looked up from reference TRBV19 and TRBJ1-2, is DGGITQSPKYLFRKEGQNVTLSCEQNLNHDAMYWYRQDPGQGLRLIYYSQIVNDFQKGDIAEGYSVSREKKESFPLTVTSAQKNPTAFYLCASSYRTGGPANYGYTFGSGTRLTVV.

The genes are TRBV7-9 and TRBJ2-7; TCRdb proposes TRBD2, but this gene call is untestable without DNA. From germline, CDR1 is SEHNR and CDR2 FQNEAQ (reference sequence). The CDR3 extends over 17 amino acids. CDR3 in amino acids: CASSLAGELAGFYELYF. The full variable domain, its missing parts supplied by reference TRBV7-9 and TRBJ2-7, is DTGVSQNPRHKITKRGQNVTFRCDPISEHNRLYWYRQTLGQGPEFLTYFQNEAQLEKSRLLSDRFSAERPKGSFSTLEIQRTEQGDSAMYLCASSLAGELAGFYELYFGPGTRLTVT.

The gene calls are TRBV11-2 and TRBJ1-4; the D call of TRBD1 rests on TCRdb alone, since no DNA is present to check it. The germline V gene has CDR1 SGHAT and CDR2 FQNNGV. CDR3 length: 14 amino acids. Here the CDR3 reads CASRRPGTGWNLFF.

The chain links TRBV24-1 to TRBJ1-5. The CDR3 totals 16 residues. The germline V gene has CDR1 KGHDR and CDR2 SFDVKD. This CDR3 reads CATQDRIGDSNQPQHF.

V usage is TRBV19 and J usage is TRBJ1-5; without DNA, the TCRdb call of TRBD1 cannot be checked. CDR1 LNHDA and CDR2 SQIVND come from the germline V gene (reference sequence). The CDR3 extends over 15 amino acids. CDR3: CASSSGGRGNQPQHF.

The chain joins TRBV12-3 or TRBV12-4 to TRBJ2-7. This CDR3 spans 13 amino acids. This CDR3 is CASSPTSIHEQYF.

The chain has TRBV4-1 and TRBJ2-5; TCRdb names TRBD1, which stays unverified in the absence of DNA. The CDR3 length is 15 residues. Germline-derived CDR1 and CDR2 are MGHRA and YSYEKL. The CDR3 here is CASSPLTGRRETQYF.

The V and J genes are TRBV12-5 and TRBJ1-1. Germline CDR1 reads LGHNT; CDR2 reads FRNRAP. CDR3 length equals 17 residues. CDR3: CASGLELQFKMNTEAFF. Full variable domain (remainder filled in from reference TRBV12-5 and TRBJ1-1): DARVTQTPRHKVTEMGQEVTMRCQPILGHNTVFWYRQTMMQGLELLAYFRNRAPLDDSGMPKDRFSAEMPDATLATLKIQPSEPRDSAVYFCASGLELQFKMNTEAFFGQGTRLTVV.

The chain joins TRBV11-3 to TRBJ1-4. In germline, CDR1 is SGHNT, CDR2 YENEEA. CDR3 length: 13 residues. The CDR3 spells CASSLDTHEKLFF.

The rearrangement joins TRBV10-3 to TRBJ2-1. The CDR3 sequence is 11 residues long. The V gene's germline CDR1 is ENHRY and CDR2 SYGVKD. The CDR3 sequence is CAISGDNEQFF.

The rearrangement links TRBV4-1 to TRBJ1-4; as DNA is missing, the TRBD1 call by TCRdb cannot be tested. The CDR3 sequence is 17 residues long. Germline V lookup: CDR1 MGHRA, CDR2 YSYEKL. CDR3 protein: CASSQVPFFQGDEKLFF.

This chain links TRBV20-1 with TRBJ2-3; the TCRdb call, TRBD1, lacks DNA for checking. Germline CDR1 and CDR2: DFQATT and SNEGSKA (reference sequence). The CDR3 is made up of 14 amino acids. CDR3 region: CSATPGQGTDTQYF.

The chain employs TRBV7-7 and TRBJ2-7; the TCRdb D gene call, TRBD1, has no DNA to confirm it. Germline V gene lookup returns CDR1 SSHAT and CDR2 FNYEAQ (reference sequence). This CDR3 spans 14 amino acids. CDR3 region: CASSPGRGIYEQYF.

CDR3 in amino acids: CASSYSPGQGYEQYF. The chain has TRBV6-5 and TRBJ2-7; as DNA is missing, the TRBD1 call by TCRdb cannot be tested. This CDR3 is built from 15 residues. Germline loops: CDR1 MNHEY, CDR2 SVGAGI.